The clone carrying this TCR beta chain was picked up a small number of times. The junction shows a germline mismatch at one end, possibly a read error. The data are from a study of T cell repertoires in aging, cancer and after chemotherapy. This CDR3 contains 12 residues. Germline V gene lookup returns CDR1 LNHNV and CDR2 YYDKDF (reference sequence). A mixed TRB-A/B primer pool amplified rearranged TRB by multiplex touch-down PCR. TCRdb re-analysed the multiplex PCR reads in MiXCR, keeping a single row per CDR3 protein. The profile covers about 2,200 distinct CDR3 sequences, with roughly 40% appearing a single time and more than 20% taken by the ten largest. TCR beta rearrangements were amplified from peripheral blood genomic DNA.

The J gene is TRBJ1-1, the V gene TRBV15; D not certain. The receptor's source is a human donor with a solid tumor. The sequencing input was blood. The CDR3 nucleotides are TGTGCCACCGGCAGTCCTGACACTGAAGCTTTCTTT. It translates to CATGSPDTEAFF.